This TCR beta chain appears in the sequencing data of a study of cytomegalovirus exposure and HLA in healthy donors. Study-wide results and caveats: Later examination showed HLA-associated TCR beta chains had greater clonal expansion than equally common others.

The ends were cut back, 6 bases at V and 5 bases at J, with 13 bases in the middle. This CDR3 has 13 residues. Per the germline V gene, CDR1 is LNHDA and CDR2 is SQIVND (reference sequence). Details on this clone: Its antigen is unknown.

The PCR ran on 60 Vbeta and 13 Jbeta primers. Under the authors' procedure: As a later analysis found, there were tens of millions of unique TCR beta chains, of which roughly 11 million were shared. TCRdb's copy holds only in-frame clones and misses some; the assay was immunoSEQ multiplex PCR. For V, J and clone size, that table is used; D and trimming come from the DNA. The sample shows approximately 120,000 clones, 73% of them seen only once. The chain carries TRBV19 and TRBJ1-2; D remains ambiguous. The clonotype originates from a man aged 60 to 69 in good health and CMV-seropositive. Sequenced sample: PBMCs. CDR3 amino acids: CASSHSTFYGYTF. In DNA, the CDR3 is TGTGCCAGTAGCCATTCTACCTTTTATGGCTACACCTTC.